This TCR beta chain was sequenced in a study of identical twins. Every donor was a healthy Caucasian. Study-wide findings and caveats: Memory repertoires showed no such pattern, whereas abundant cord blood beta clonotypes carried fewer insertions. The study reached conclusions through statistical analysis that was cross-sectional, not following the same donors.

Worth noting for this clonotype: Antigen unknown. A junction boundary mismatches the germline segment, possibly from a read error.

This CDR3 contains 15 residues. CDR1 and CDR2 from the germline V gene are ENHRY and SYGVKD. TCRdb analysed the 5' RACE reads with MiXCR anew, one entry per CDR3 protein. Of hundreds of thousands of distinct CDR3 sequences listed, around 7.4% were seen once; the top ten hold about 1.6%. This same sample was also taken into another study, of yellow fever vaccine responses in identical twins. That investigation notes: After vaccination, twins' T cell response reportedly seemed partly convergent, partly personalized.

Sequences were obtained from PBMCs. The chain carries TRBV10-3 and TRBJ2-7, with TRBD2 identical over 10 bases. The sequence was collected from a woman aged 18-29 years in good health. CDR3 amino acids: CTISRTSGTNYEQYF. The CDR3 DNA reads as TGTACCATCAGTCGGACTAGCGGCACGAACTACGAGCAGTACTTC.